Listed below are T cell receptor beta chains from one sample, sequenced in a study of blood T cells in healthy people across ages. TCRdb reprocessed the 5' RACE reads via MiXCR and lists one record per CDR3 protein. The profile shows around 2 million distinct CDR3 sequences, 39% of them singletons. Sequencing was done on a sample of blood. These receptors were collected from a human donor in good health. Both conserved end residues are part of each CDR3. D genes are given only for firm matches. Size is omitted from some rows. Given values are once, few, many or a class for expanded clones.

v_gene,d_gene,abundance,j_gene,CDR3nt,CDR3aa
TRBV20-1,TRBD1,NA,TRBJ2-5,TGCAGTGCTAGACAAGACAGGGGGATGCAGACCCAGTACTTC,CSARQDRGMQTQYF
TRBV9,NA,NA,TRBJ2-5,TGTGCCAGCAGCGCGAGAGGGGGGCCTGGGGAGACCCAGTACTTC,CASSARGGPGETQYF
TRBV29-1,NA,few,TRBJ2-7,TGCAGCGTGGTATGGGCAGGGGCCCCCTACGAGCAGTACTTC,CSVVWAGAPYEQYF
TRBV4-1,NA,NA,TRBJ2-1,TGCGCCAGCAGCCGGGGTGCAGAAAACAATGAGCAGTTCTTC,CASSRGAENNEQFF
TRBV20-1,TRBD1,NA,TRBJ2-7,TGCAGTGTTCAACGGAACAGGGGTTCCTACGAGCAGTACTTC,CSVQRNRGSYEQYF
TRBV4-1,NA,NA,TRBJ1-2,TGCGCCAGCAGCCCCGGTCCGTCGGCAGCCATCTCCTATGGCTACACCTTC,CASSPGPSAAISYGYTF
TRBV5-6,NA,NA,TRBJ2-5,TGTGCCAGCAGCTTTTTAGTCGGAGAGACCCAGTACTTC,CASSFLVGETQYF
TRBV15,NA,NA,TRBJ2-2,TGTGCCACCAGCAGAGGGGGTCCCGGGGAGCTGTTTTTT,CATSRGGPGELFF
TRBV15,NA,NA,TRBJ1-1,TGTGCCACCAGCAGAGACGGTTGGGACACTGAAGCTTTCTTT,CATSRDGWDTEAFF
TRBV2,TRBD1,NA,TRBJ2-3,TGTGCCAAAAGAGACAGGGCCACAGATACGCAGTATTTT,CAKRDRATDTQYF
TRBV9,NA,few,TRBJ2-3,TGTGCCAGCAGCTTCACCGGGCAGGGTAGCACAGATACGCAGTATTTT,CASSFTGQGSTDTQYF
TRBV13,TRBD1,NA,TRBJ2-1,TGTGCCAGCAACAAGGGACAGCGACTCAATGAGCAGTTCTTC,CASNKGQRLNEQFF
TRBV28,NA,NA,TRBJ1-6,TGTGCCAGCAGTTTACCCCCCGGGACCCTACAAATTCCCCTCCACTTT,CASSLPPGTLQIPLHF
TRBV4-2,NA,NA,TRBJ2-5,TGTGCCAGCAGCCAAGAAGTATGGGGTGGGCTAGCGCAAGAGACCCAGTACTTC,CASSQEVWGGLAQETQYF
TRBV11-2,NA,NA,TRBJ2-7,TGTGCCAGCCAATCGAGAAACTACGAGCAGTACTTC,CASQSRNYEQYF
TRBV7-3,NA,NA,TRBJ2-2,TGTGCCAGCAGCCCCCTGGGGGGGCTCTCCGGCGGGGAGCTGTTTTTT,CASSPLGGLSGGELFF
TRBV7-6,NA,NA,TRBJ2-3,TGTGCCAGCAGCCGTGACGGGCTCCCAGATACGCAGTATTTT,CASSRDGLPDTQYF
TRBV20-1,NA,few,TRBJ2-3,TGCAGTGCTAGAGATCCTGTGACATCTAGCACAGATACGCAGTATTTT,CSARDPVTSSTDTQYF
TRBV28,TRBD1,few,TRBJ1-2,TGTGCCAGCACCCCAAATCCGGGACAGAACTATGGCTACACCTTC,CASTPNPGQNYGYTF
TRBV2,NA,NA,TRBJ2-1,TGTGCCAGCAGTGATTTTCGGTCGAGCTCCTACAATGAGCAGTTCTTC,CASSDFRSSSYNEQFF
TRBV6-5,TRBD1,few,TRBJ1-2,TGTGCCAGCAGTTTTGGGACAGGCAGTAGCTATGGCTACACCTTC,CASSFGTGSSYGYTF
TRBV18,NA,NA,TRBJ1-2,TGTGCCAGCTCATCACTCCCTTTCGGAGGGAACTATGGCTACACCTTC,CASSSLPFGGNYGYTF
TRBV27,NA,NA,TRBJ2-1,TGTGCCAGTGGGGTGGGCCTAAGCTCCTACAATGAGCAGTTCTTC,CASGVGLSSYNEQFF
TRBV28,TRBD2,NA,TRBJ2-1,TGTGCCAGCAGTCCCTCCGGGGGGGCCGCCTACAATGAGCAGTTCTTC,CASSPSGGAAYNEQFF
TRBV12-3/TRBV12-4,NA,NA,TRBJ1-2,TGTGCCAGCAGTTTAGGTCTCTTGGCCGGCTACACCTTC,CASSLGLLAGYTF
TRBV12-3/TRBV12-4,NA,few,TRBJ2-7,TGTGCCAGCAGTCAAAACGCGGGCTCGCCCCCCTACGAGCAGTACTTC,CASSQNAGSPPYEQYF
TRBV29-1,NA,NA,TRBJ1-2,TGCAGCGTTTCTCATCGGCTGCTTAACTATGGCTACACCTTC,CSVSHRLLNYGYTF
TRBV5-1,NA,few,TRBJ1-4,TGCGCCAGCAGCTACCGGGGACAAAATGAAAAACTGTTTTTT,CASSYRGQNEKLFF
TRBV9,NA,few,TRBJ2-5,TGTGCCAGCAGCGTAGCTGGTTCACAGCAAGAGACCCAGTACTTC,CASSVAGSQQETQYF
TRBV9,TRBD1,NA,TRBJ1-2,TGTGCCAGCAGCGTAGCTTTCGGGACAGGCCCCTATGGCTACACCTTC,CASSVAFGTGPYGYTF
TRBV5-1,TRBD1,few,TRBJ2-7,TGCGCCAGCAGCCCCGACAGGGGCCTAGACGAGCAGTACTTC,CASSPDRGLDEQYF
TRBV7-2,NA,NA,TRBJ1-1,TGTGCCAGCAGCTTTTATGCACCGACGGGGCCCAACACTGAAGCTTTCTTT,CASSFYAPTGPNTEAFF
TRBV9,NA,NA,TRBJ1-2,TGTGCCAGCAGCGTATCCCCGGACCCCGGGGGCTATGGCTACACCTTC,CASSVSPDPGGYGYTF
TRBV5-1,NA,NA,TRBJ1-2,TGCGCCAGCACCGCAGGTGGGGAGAAGGCCTATGGCTACACCTTC,CASTAGGEKAYGYTF
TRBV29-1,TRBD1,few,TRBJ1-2,TGCAGCGTTGAAGGCTTACCGGGACAGGGTAACTATGGCTACACCTTC,CSVEGLPGQGNYGYTF